The 13 T cell receptor beta chains below were found in one sample sequenced in a study of T cell responses to AZD1222 COVID-19 vaccine. Some clones are missing from TCRdb's copy, which holds only in-frame ones; the method was immunoSEQ multiplex PCR. Found here are 95,000 to 100,000 clones, 70% to 85% of them singletons; the top ten hold about 14%. The sequencing used peripheral blood, collected 28 days after the second AZD1222 dose. The receptors were sampled from an adult who received the AZD1222 COVID-19 vaccine.

The chain couples TRBV7-2 to TRBJ2-7; 7 nucleotides line up with TRBD1. Germline lookup yields CDR1 SGHTA and CDR2 FQGNSA. This CDR3 is built from 14 residues. J was trimmed by 1 base and V by 1 base; bases with no gene match: 1. In DNA form, the CDR3 reads TGTGCCAGCAGCTTAGAACAGGGGTCCTACGAGCAGTACTTC. Amino acids: CASSLEQGSYEQYF. The variable domain in full, completed from reference TRBV7-2 and TRBJ2-7, reads GAGVSQSPSNKVTEKGKDVELRCDPISGHTALYWYRQSLGQGLEFLIYFQGNSAPDKSGLPSDRFSAERTGGSVSTLTIQRTQQEDSAVYLCASSLEQGSYEQYFGPGTRLTVT.

The chain couples TRBV6-4 to TRBJ2-1, with 14 bases matching TRBD2. There are 14 residues in the CDR3. Trimming at V came to 4 bases and at J to 10 bases, leaving 3 bases not matched to a gene. CDR1 is MRHNA and CDR2 is SNTAGT in the germline V gene. The CDR3 coding sequence is TGTGCCAGCAGTGTCGGGACTAGCGGGAGCGAGCAGTTCTTC. It is translated as CASSVGTSGSEQFF.

This chain connects TRBV27 to TRBJ1-5; 9 bases fit TRBD1. The germline V gene encodes CDR1 MNHEY and CDR2 SMNVEV (reference sequence). V gave up 6 bases and J gave up 0 bases; unmatched junction bases: 3. This CDR3 region has 15 residues. CDR3 nucleotides: TGTGCCAGCAGCCGGGGACAGGGTAGCAATCAGCCCCAGCATTTT. The encoded protein is CASSRGQGSNQPQHF.

The gene calls are TRBV5-1 and TRBJ2-7; the D is unclear. In germline, CDR1 is SGHRS, CDR2 YFSETQ. The V and J ends lost 3 bases and 3 bases respectively, with 13 bases between them. This CDR3 has 14 residues. The CDR3 loop reads CASSSATGFYEQYF. The CDR3 DNA follows: TGCGCCAGCAGCTCAGCCACCGGGTTCTACGAGCAGTACTTC.

This clone was found a few times. This rearrangement joins TRBV6-5 to TRBJ2-7, with 8 bases identical to TRBD1. The J segment lost 3 bases and the V segment lost 10 bases, leaving 11 bases of the junction unmatched. This CDR3 is 14 amino acids long. Germline CDR1 and CDR2: MNHEY and SVGAGI. CDR3 residues: CATRQGQWVYEQYF. Written as DNA, the CDR3 is TGTGCCACCAGACAGGGGCAGTGGGTCTACGAGCAGTACTTC.

This sequence joins TRBV7-2 and TRBJ1-5; 7 positions match TRBD1. V trimming: 4 bases; J trimming: 6 bases; junction bases outside the gene matches: 9. Germline V gene sequence: CDR1 SGHTA, CDR2 FQGNSA. The CDR3 spans 15 residues. As DNA, the CDR3 is TGTGCCAGCAGCTCCAACAGGGGAGGGGGTCAGCCCCAGCATTTT. Residues: CASSSNRGGGQPQHF.

The chain carries TRBV12-3 or TRBV12-4 and TRBJ1-5; no definite D call. The CDR3 loop spans 13 amino acids. V lost 1 base and J lost 10, with 11 bases in between. The CDR3 spells CASSLGVLGPQHF. CDR3 nucleotide sequence: TGTGCCAGCAGTTTAGGAGTCCTTGGCCCCCAGCATTTT.

The CDR3 DNA reads as TGTGCCAGTAGTTCCCAGACGGCGGGGGCTGGGGCCAACGTCCTGACTTTC. Protein product: CASSSQTAGAGANVLTF. The chain is built from TRBV19 and TRBJ2-6; TRBD2 agrees at 7 bases. The length of the CDR3 is 17 residues. CDR1 is LNHDA and CDR2 is SQIVND in the germline V gene (reference sequence). V trimming: 5 bases; J trimming: 2 bases; junction bases outside the gene matches: 9.

The chain employs TRBV5-1 and TRBJ2-2, with TRBD2 as a possible D gene (6 bases). The CDR3 totals 16 residues. The V gene lost 3 bases and the J gene lost 3 bases, with 15 bases spanning the gap. CDR1 is SGHRS, CDR2 YFSETQ, per germline. Written as DNA, the CDR3 is TGCGCCAGCAGCTCCCAGACTAGAAGGGACACCGGGGAGCTGTTTTTT. Translating it yields CASSSQTRRDTGELFF.

The CDR3 loop is CASRPDSYNEQFF. The CDR3 DNA follows: TGTGCCAGCAGGCCCGACAGTTACAATGAGCAGTTCTTC. V gene TRBV5-4 combines with J gene TRBJ2-1, with TRBD1 as a possible D gene (5 bases). Per the germline V gene, CDR1 is SGHNT and CDR2 is YYREEE (reference sequence). This CDR3 region has 13 residues. Trimming removed 5 bases at V and 4 bases at J, with 10 bases between. Looking up the rest from reference TRBV5-4 and TRBJ2-1 gives the full variable domain: ETGVTQSPTHLIKTRGQQVTLRCSSQSGHNTVSWYQQALGQGPQFIFQYYREEENGRGNFPPRFSGLQFPNYSSELNVNALELDDSALYLCASRPDSYNEQFFGPGTRLTVL.

V usage is TRBV18 and J usage is TRBJ2-1; 11 nucleotides match TRBD2. Germline lookup yields CDR1 KGHSH and CDR2 LQKENI. V lost 6 bases, J lost 2 bases, and 3 bases stayed unmatched. The CDR3 loop spans 15 amino acids. The CDR3 loop is CASSLAGGAYNEQFF. CDR3 nucleotides: TGTGCCAGCTCCCTAGCGGGAGGCGCCTACAATGAGCAGTTCTTC.

The rearrangement joins TRBV3-1 (or the pseudogene TRBV3-2) to TRBJ2-5; 8 bases map to TRBD2. V shed 5 bases, J shed 5 bases, and the junction held 4 bases outside the gene matches. The CDR3 sequence is 13 residues long. Germline V CDR1 and CDR2: LGHDT, YNNKEL (reference sequence). CDR3 sequence: CASSYRGGETQYF. CDR3 bases: TGTGCCAGCAGCTACCGGGGGGGGGAGACCCAGTACTTC.

This clone was counted once. V gene TRBV2 combines with J gene TRBJ1-2; D might be TRBD1 (5 bases). The CDR3 loop spans 15 amino acids. Per the germline V gene, CDR1 is SNHLY and CDR2 is FYNNEI. V was cut by 0 bases and J by 4 bases, with 12 bases left in between. CDR3 DNA: TGTGCCAGCAGTGAAGCCAGGGTCCGGGGCTATGGCTACACCTTC. Its translation: CASSEARVRGYGYTF.